The rows below give T cell receptor beta chains drawn from one sample of a study of CD8+ T cells in alopecia areata. Assay: immunoSEQ multiplex PCR; the TCRdb copy retains only in-frame clones and omits some. Of 150,000 to 200,000 clones listed, 60% are singletons. The input for sequencing was CD4+ T cells sorted from blood, taken at week 24, from a patient treated with tofacitinib. The receptors here all came from a human donor with alopecia areata. CDR3s include the opening cysteine and the closing phenylalanine or tryptophan. The D gene is left open where the match is weak. The size of a clone is reported for some rows only, either as once, few or many, or as a class for expanded clones.

J gene: TRBJ2-1; D gene: TRBD1; clone size: few; V gene: TRBV29-1; CDR3 protein: CSVEYSWDRSSYNEQFF; CDR3 DNA: TGCAGCGTTGAATATTCATGGGACAGAAGCTCCTACAATGAGCAGTTCTTC
J gene: TRBJ2-3; D gene: .; clone size: .; V gene: TRBV29-1; CDR3 protein: CSVEDSPRRTF; CDR3 DNA: TGCAGCGTTGAAGATTCGCCTCGCCGCACCTTT
J gene: TRBJ2-7; D gene: TRBD1; clone size: .; V gene: TRBV4-1; CDR3 protein: CASSRVIDRGGHEQYF; CDR3 DNA: TGCGCCAGCAGCCGAGTCATCGACAGGGGCGGCCACGAGCAGTACTTC
J gene: TRBJ1-5; D gene: .; clone size: once; V gene: TRBV4-3; CDR3 protein: CASSQDRGRPQHF; CDR3 DNA: TGCGCCAGCAGCCAAGATCGAGGGAGACCCCAGCATTTT
J gene: TRBJ1-4; D gene: TRBD1; clone size: .; V gene: TRBV25-1; CDR3 protein: CASRDRVHEKLFF; CDR3 DNA: TGTGCCAGCAGGGACAGGGTACATGAAAAACTGTTTTTT
J gene: TRBJ1-2; D gene: .; clone size: .; V gene: TRBV2; CDR3 protein: CASSEATSYGYTF; CDR3 DNA: TGTGCCAGCAGTGAAGCAACCAGCTATGGCTACACCTTC
J gene: TRBJ1-5; D gene: .; clone size: few; V gene: TRBV7-2; CDR3 protein: CASSPRRGDMNQPQHF; CDR3 DNA: TGTGCCAGCAGCCCCCGGCGGGGAGATATGAATCAGCCCCAGCATTTT
J gene: TRBJ1-2; D gene: .; clone size: .; V gene: TRBV30; CDR3 protein: CAWRPGGEQRDYGYTF; CDR3 DNA: TGTGCCTGGAGGCCCGGGGGGGAGCAGAGAGACTATGGCTACACCTTC
J gene: TRBJ1-1; D gene: .; clone size: .; V gene: TRBV20-1; CDR3 protein: CSPIWNTEAFF; CDR3 DNA: TGCAGCCCTATCTGGAACACTGAAGCTTTCTTT
J gene: TRBJ1-5; D gene: TRBD1; clone size: few; V gene: TRBV7-2; CDR3 protein: CASSPSGQGSQPQHF; CDR3 DNA: TGTGCCAGCAGCCCATCGGGACAGGGAAGTCAGCCCCAGCATTTT
J gene: TRBJ2-7; D gene: .; clone size: many; V gene: TRBV7-2; CDR3 protein: CASKLRSSYEQYF; CDR3 DNA: TGTGCCAGCAAACTACGAAGCTCCTACGAGCAGTACTTC
J gene: TRBJ1-1; D gene: .; clone size: .; V gene: TRBV11-2; CDR3 protein: CASSLKQGNTEAFF; CDR3 DNA: TGTGCCAGCAGCTTAAAACAGGGGAACACTGAAGCTTTCTTT
J gene: TRBJ2-1; D gene: TRBD2; clone size: few; V gene: TRBV5-1; CDR3 protein: CASSPGLAGGQWASNEQFF; CDR3 DNA: TGCGCCAGCAGCCCCGGACTAGCGGGGGGGCAATGGGCCTCCAATGAGCAGTTCTTC
J gene: TRBJ2-1; D gene: TRBD2; clone size: .; V gene: TRBV7-3; CDR3 protein: CASSQAGGPGEQFF; CDR3 DNA: TGTGCCAGCAGCCAAGCGGGGGGGCCTGGTGAGCAGTTCTTC
J gene: TRBJ2-7; D gene: TRBD2; clone size: .; V gene: TRBV15; CDR3 protein: CATSREAGGLSEQYF; CDR3 DNA: TGTGCCACCAGCAGAGAAGCGGGGGGGCTGAGCGAGCAGTACTTC
J gene: TRBJ2-3; D gene: TRBD2; clone size: .; V gene: TRBV10-3; CDR3 protein: CAIGAGEAVTDTQYF; CDR3 DNA: TGTGCCATCGGGGCGGGGGAGGCAGTCACAGATACGCAGTATTTT
J gene: TRBJ2-2; D gene: .; clone size: once; V gene: TRBV30; CDR3 protein: CAWSVWAGAGGELFF; CDR3 DNA: TGTGCCTGGAGTGTATGGGCAGGCGCCGGCGGGGAGCTGTTTTTT
J gene: TRBJ1-2; D gene: .; clone size: .; V gene: TRBV30; CDR3 protein: CAWSGVISYGYTF; CDR3 DNA: TGTGCCTGGAGCGGGGTCATCTCCTATGGCTACACCTTC
J gene: TRBJ1-5; D gene: .; clone size: .; V gene: TRBV30; CDR3 protein: CAWSRDSNQPQHF; CDR3 DNA: TGTGCCTGGAGCCGGGACAGCAATCAGCCCCAGCATTTT
J gene: TRBJ1-1; D gene: .; clone size: .; V gene: TRBV29-1; CDR3 protein: CSVAGLMNTEAFF; CDR3 DNA: TGCAGCGTGGCGGGACTCATGAACACTGAAGCTTTCTTT
J gene: TRBJ1-2; D gene: .; clone size: .; V gene: TRBV11-3; CDR3 protein: CASSPRGNYGYTF; CDR3 DNA: TGTGCCAGCAGCCCGAGGGGTAACTATGGCTACACCTTC
J gene: TRBJ1-6; D gene: TRBD1; clone size: few; V gene: TRBV5-1; CDR3 protein: CASSATWDRGNSPLHF; CDR3 DNA: TGCGCCAGCAGCGCTACGTGGGACAGGGGGAATTCACCCCTCCACTTT
J gene: TRBJ2-3; D gene: .; clone size: few; V gene: TRBV28; CDR3 protein: CASREQGRGRTQYF; CDR3 DNA: TGTGCCAGCAGGGAACAGGGTAGGGGTCGTACGCAGTATTTT
J gene: TRBJ1-6; D gene: .; clone size: .; V gene: TRBV9; CDR3 protein: CASSVGRVGDSPLHF; CDR3 DNA: TGTGCCAGCAGCGTAGGAAGGGTCGGTGATTCACCCCTCCACTTT
J gene: TRBJ2-7; D gene: .; clone size: .; V gene: TRBV5-1; CDR3 protein: CASSLGDSEEQYF; CDR3 DNA: TGCGCCAGCAGCTTGGGGGACTCGGAGGAGCAGTACTTC
J gene: TRBJ1-1; D gene: .; clone size: .; V gene: TRBV30; CDR3 protein: CAWGGQNTEAFF; CDR3 DNA: TGTGCCTGGGGAGGGCAGAACACTGAAGCTTTCTTT
J gene: TRBJ1-5; D gene: .; clone size: .; V gene: TRBV6-6; CDR3 protein: CASRYNRFSDQPQHF; CDR3 DNA: TGTGCCAGCAGATATAACAGGTTTTCGGATCAGCCCCAGCATTTT
J gene: TRBJ2-5; D gene: .; clone size: many; V gene: TRBV19; CDR3 protein: CASSIGVQETQYF; CDR3 DNA: TGTGCCAGTAGTATAGGGGTCCAAGAGACCCAGTACTTC
J gene: TRBJ2-7; D gene: .; clone size: .; V gene: TRBV14; CDR3 protein: CASSHSLAPYEQYF; CDR3 DNA: TGTGCCAGCAGCCATTCACTAGCACCCTACGAGCAGTACTTC
J gene: TRBJ2-1; D gene: TRBD2; clone size: once; V gene: TRBV10-3; CDR3 protein: CAINTGGPYNEQFF; CDR3 DNA: TGTGCCATTAATACGGGGGGGCCCTACAATGAGCAGTTCTTC
J gene: TRBJ1-6; D gene: .; clone size: .; V gene: TRBV30; CDR3 protein: CAWSAGENSPLHF; CDR3 DNA: TGTGCCTGGAGCGCAGGGGAAAATTCACCCCTCCACTTT
J gene: TRBJ2-1; D gene: TRBD2; clone size: .; V gene: TRBV30; CDR3 protein: CAWRLAGGNEQFF; CDR3 DNA: TGTGCCTGGAGACTAGCGGGGGGCAATGAGCAGTTCTTC
J gene: TRBJ1-2; D gene: TRBD1; clone size: .; V gene: TRBV30; CDR3 protein: CAWSRDRANYGYTF; CDR3 DNA: TGTGCCTGGAGTAGAGACAGGGCTAACTATGGCTACACCTTC
J gene: TRBJ1-1; D gene: .; clone size: few; V gene: TRBV29-1; CDR3 protein: CSVAGVLNTEAFF; CDR3 DNA: TGCAGCGTTGCCGGGGTCTTGAACACTGAAGCTTTCTTT
J gene: TRBJ1-5; D gene: TRBD1; clone size: .; V gene: TRBV30; CDR3 protein: CAWSVGPGTGEDAQHF; CDR3 DNA: TGTGCCTGGAGTGTGGGTCCCGGGACAGGGGAAGACGCCCAGCATTTT
J gene: TRBJ1-5; D gene: TRBD1; clone size: .; V gene: TRBV29-1; CDR3 protein: CSVRQGGNQPQHF; CDR3 DNA: TGCAGCGTCCGACAGGGGGGCAATCAGCCCCAGCATTTT